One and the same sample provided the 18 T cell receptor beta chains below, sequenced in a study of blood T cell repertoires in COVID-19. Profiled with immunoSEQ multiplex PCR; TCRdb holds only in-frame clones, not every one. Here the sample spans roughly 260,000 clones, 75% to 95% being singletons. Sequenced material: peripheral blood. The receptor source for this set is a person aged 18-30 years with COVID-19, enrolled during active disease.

The CDR3 DNA reads as TGTGCCAGTAGGATTGCGAGCAATCAGCCCCAGCATTTT. Protein sequence: CASRIASNQPQHF. The V gene is TRBV19, the J gene TRBJ1-5; D unclear. CDR1 is LNHDA, CDR2 SQIVND, per germline (reference sequence). CDR3 length equals 13 residues. The ends were cut back, 6 bases at V and 1 base at J, with 7 bases in the middle.

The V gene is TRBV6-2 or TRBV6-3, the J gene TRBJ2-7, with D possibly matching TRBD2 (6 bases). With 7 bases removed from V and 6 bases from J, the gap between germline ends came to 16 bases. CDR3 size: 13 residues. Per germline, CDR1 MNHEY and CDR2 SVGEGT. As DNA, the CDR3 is TGTGCCAGCACCCCGACTAGGATCTCCGAGCAGTACTTC. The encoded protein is CASTPTRISEQYF.

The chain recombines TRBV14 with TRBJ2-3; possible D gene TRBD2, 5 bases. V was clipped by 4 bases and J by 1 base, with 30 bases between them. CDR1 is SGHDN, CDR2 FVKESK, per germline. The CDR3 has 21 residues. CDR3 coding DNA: TGTGCCAGCAGCCCTACAAAGCCGGTCTATCGAGGGATGGAGGGCACAGATACGCAGTATTTT. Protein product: CASSPTKPVYRGMEGTDTQYF.

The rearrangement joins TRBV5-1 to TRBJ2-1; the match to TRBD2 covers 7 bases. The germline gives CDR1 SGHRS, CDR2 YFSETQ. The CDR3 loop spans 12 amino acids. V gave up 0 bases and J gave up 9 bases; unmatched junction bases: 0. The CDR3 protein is CASSLAGGEQFF. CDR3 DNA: TGCGCCAGCAGCTTGGCGGGGGGTGAGCAGTTCTTC.

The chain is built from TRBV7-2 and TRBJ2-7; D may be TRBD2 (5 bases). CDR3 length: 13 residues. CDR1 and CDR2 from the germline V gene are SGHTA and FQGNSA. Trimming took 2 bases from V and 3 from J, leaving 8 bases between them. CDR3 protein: CASSLNRDYEQYF. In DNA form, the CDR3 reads TGTGCCAGCAGCTTAAATCGGGACTACGAGCAGTACTTC.

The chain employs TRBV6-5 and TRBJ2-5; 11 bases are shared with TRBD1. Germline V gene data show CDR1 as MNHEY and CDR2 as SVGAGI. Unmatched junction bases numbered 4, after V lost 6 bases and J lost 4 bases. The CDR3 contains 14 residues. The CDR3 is CASRSGQGAETQYF. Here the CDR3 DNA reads TGTGCCAGCAGAAGCGGACAGGGGGCAGAGACCCAGTACTTC.

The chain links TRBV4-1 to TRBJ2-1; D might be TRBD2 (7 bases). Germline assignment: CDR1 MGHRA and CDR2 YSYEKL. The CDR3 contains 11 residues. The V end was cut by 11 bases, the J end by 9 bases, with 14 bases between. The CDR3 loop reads CASRGGAEQFF. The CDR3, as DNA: TGCGCCTCTCGAGGGGGGGCTGAGCAGTTCTTC.

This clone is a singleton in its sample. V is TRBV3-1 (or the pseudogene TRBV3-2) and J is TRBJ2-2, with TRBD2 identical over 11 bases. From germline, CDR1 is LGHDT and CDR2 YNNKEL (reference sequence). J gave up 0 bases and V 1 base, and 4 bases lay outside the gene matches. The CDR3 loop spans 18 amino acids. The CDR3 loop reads CASSQGLAGPPNTGELFF. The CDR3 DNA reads TGTGCCAGCAGCCAAGGACTAGCGGGACCTCCGAACACCGGGGAGCTGTTTTTT.

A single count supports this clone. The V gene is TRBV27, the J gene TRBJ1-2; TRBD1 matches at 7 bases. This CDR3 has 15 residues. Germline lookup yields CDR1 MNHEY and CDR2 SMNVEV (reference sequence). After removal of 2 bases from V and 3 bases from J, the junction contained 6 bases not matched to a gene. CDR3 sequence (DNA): TGTGCCAGCAGTTTAGGGGCAGGGGGAGACTATGGCTACACCTTC. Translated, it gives CASSLGAGGDYGYTF.

As DNA, the CDR3 is TGTGCCAGCAGCTTTGTACAGATAGAGACCCAGTACTTC. Protein product: CASSFVQIETQYF. V is TRBV7-9 and J is TRBJ2-5; D not certain. Trimming left V 3 bases short and J 4 bases short, with 9 bases between. The CDR3 sequence is 13 residues long. Germline CDR1 and CDR2: SEHNR and FQNEAQ (reference sequence).

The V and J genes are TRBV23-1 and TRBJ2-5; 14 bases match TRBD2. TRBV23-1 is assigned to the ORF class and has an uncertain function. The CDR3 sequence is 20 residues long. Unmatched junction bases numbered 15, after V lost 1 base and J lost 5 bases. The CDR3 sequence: CASSQFKASPGLAGVETQYF. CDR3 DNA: TGCGCCAGCAGTCAATTTAAGGCTTCACCGGGACTAGCGGGAGTGGAGACCCAGTACTTC.

The CDR3: CASSQAGGLAGVAYEQYF. CDR3 nucleotide sequence: TGCGCCAGCAGCCAAGCCGGAGGACTAGCGGGAGTTGCCTACGAGCAGTACTTC. The chain links TRBV4-3 to TRBJ2-7, with TRBD2 matching over 13 bases. V dropped 1 base and J dropped 2; count of bases not matched to a gene: 8. This CDR3 has 18 residues. Germline loops: CDR1 LGHNA, CDR2 YSLEER.

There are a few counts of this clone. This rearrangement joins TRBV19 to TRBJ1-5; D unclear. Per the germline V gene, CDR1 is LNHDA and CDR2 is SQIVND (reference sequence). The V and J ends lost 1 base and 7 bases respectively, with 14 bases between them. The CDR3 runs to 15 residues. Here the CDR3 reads CASSIGGINGQPQHF. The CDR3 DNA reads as TGTGCCAGTAGTATAGGCGGGATCAATGGCCAGCCCCAGCATTTT.

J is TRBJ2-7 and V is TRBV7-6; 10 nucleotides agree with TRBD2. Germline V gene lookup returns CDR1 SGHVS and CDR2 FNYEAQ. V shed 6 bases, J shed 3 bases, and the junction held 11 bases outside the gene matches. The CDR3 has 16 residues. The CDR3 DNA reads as TGTGCCAGCAGTGTGGCTAGCGGGAGTGCTGGCTACGAGCAGTACTTC. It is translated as CASSVASGSAGYEQYF.

For the CDR3, the DNA is TGTGCCAGCAGTGAAGCTGCCGGACTAGCGGGGTACACAGATACGCAGTATTTT. Residues: CASSEAAGLAGYTDTQYF. V and J are TRBV2 and TRBJ2-3, with TRBD2 identical over 12 bases. Germline assignment: CDR1 SNHLY and CDR2 FYNNEI. After removal of 0 bases from V and 2 bases from J, the junction contained 6 bases not matched to a gene. The CDR3 contains 18 residues.

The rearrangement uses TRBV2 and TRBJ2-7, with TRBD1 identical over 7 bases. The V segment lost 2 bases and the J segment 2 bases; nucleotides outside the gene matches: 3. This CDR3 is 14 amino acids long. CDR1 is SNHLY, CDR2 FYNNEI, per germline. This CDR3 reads CASSEQGDTYEQYF. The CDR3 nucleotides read TGTGCCAGCAGTGAACAGGGGGACACCTACGAGCAGTACTTC.

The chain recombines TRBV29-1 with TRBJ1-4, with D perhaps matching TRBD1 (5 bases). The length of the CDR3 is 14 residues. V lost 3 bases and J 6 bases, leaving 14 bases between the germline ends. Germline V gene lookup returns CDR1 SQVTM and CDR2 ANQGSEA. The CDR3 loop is CSVEGTGDHEKLFF. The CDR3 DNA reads TGCAGCGTTGAGGGTACGGGGGATCATGAAAAACTGTTTTTT.

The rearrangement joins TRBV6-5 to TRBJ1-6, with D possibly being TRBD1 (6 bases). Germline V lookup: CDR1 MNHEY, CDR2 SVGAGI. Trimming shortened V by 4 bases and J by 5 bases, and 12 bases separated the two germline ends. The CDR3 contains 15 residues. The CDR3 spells CASSFKRTDNSPLHF. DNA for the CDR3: TGTGCCAGCAGTTTCAAGCGGACAGATAATTCACCCCTCCACTTT.